A single sample is the source of the 5 T cell receptor beta chains below, sequenced in a study of blood T cell repertoires in COVID-19. Profiling relied on immunoSEQ multiplex PCR, and the TCRdb table lists in-frame clones only, not all of them. The sample comprises approximately 280,000 clones, about nine tenths of which are singletons, and roughly 2.6% rests with the top ten. The sample comprised PBMCs or T cells enriched from blood (not recorded which). The receptors originated from a woman aged 18-30 years who had recovered from COVID-19.

The CDR3: CASKREISYGYTF. The DNA of the CDR3 is TGTGCCAGCAAGAGGGAGATAAGCTATGGCTACACCTTC. The rearrangement links TRBV28 to TRBJ1-2; no firm D call. The germline CDR1 and CDR2 sequences are MDHEN and SYDVKM. Trimming removed 7 bases at V and 4 bases at J, with 13 bases between. This CDR3 has 13 amino acids.

V is TRBV24-1 and J is TRBJ2-5, with D perhaps matching TRBD1 (7 bases). CDR3 length: 14 amino acids. V lost 9 bases and J 1 base, leaving 14 bases between the germline ends. Germline-derived CDR1 and CDR2 are KGHDR and SFDVKD. CDR3: CATAQGGGQETQYF. The CDR3 DNA sequence: TGTGCCACCGCTCAGGGGGGAGGCCAAGAGACCCAGTACTTC.

The chain employs TRBV11-2 and TRBJ2-1, with D tentatively TRBD1 (6 bases). This CDR3 spans 15 amino acids. Germline V gives CDR1 SGHAT, CDR2 FQNNGV. Trimming left V 4 bases short and J 5 bases short, with 15 bases between. For the CDR3, the DNA is TGTGCCAGCAGCTCTAAATACAGGGCGAACAATGAGCAGTTCTTC. Residues: CASSSKYRANNEQFF.

This sequence joins TRBV7-3 and TRBJ1-2; 7 nucleotides line up with TRBD1. The CDR3 covers 15 residues. Germline V CDR1 and CDR2: SGHTA, FQGTGA. Trimming took 5 bases from V and 2 from J; bases not matched to a gene: 8. This CDR3 is CASSPTGQPNYGYTF. CDR3 bases: TGTGCCAGCAGCCCCACGGGACAGCCGAACTATGGCTACACCTTC.

In DNA form, the CDR3 reads TGCGCCAGCAGCTTGGGGGGTAGCGGGAGGACTAGCACAGATACGCAGTATTTT. This gives the protein CASSLGGSGRTSTDTQYF. The rearrangement joins TRBV5-1 to TRBJ2-3; 10 bases are shared with TRBD2. The CDR3 sequence is 18 residues long. Germline V gives CDR1 SGHRS, CDR2 YFSETQ. J was trimmed by 0 bases and V by 0 bases; bases with no gene match: 7.